Listed below are T cell receptor beta chains from one sample, sequenced in a study of blood T cell repertoires in COVID-19. The table came from immunoSEQ multiplex PCR; TCRdb's copy has only in-frame clones and leaves some out. The sample records about 260,000 clones, about 88% being singletons. Sample: PBMCs or T cells enriched from blood (not recorded which). The source is a woman aged 45-65 years who had recovered from COVID-19. Both conserved end residues are trimmed from each CDR3.

V gene	J gene	CDR3 protein
TRBV3-1/TRBV3-2	TRBJ2-1	ASSQRRFQGSSYNEQF
TRBV28	TRBJ2-4	ASSFKLGDRALAKNIQY
TRBV10-3	TRBJ1-5	AIRDREGQPQH
TRBV19	TRBJ2-3	ASSILGQGTDTQY
TRBV4-1	TRBJ2-7	ASSLQLAGGYEQY
TRBV7-8	TRBJ2-3	ASSPLGREIKDTQY
TRBV15	TRBJ1-5	ATSRAGYNQPQH
TRBV28	TRBJ1-2	ASSSVFATDSNYGYT
TRBV7-2	TRBJ2-7	ASSLGLGSAEQY
TRBV11-2	TRBJ2-7	ASSSFSGNYEQY
TRBV6-5	TRBJ2-3	ASSLNRGSGDTQY
TRBV28	TRBJ1-5	ASSLLGGYQPQH
TRBV7-2	TRBJ1-3	ASSFLSVLSGSGNTIY
TRBV6-5	TRBJ1-2	ASSRDTNYGYT
TRBV6-5	TRBJ1-6	ASRGTGLTSPLH
TRBV2	TRBJ1-1	ASSEQGAYQAF
TRBV28	TRBJ2-5	ASSRTGEETQY
TRBV12-5	TRBJ2-1	ASGLVLVAGVTSNEQF